The present T cell receptor (beta chain) was sequenced within a study of CD8+ T cells in alopecia areata. This CDR3 contains 13 residues. Deletions cut 0 bases from V and 14 bases from J, with 15 bases between. Germline loops: CDR1 SGHNT, CDR2 YYREEE (reference sequence). Once RNA had been extracted, it was reverse transcribed into cDNA to act as the sequencing template. TCRdb's copy holds only in-frame clones and misses some; the assay was immunoSEQ multiplex PCR. The sample has 150,000 to 200,000 clones, around three fifths seen once; the top ten hold approximately 1.2%. Described treatment: oral pan-JAK inhibitor, 5-10 mg twice daily.

The V and J genes are TRBV5-4 and TRBJ2-1; perhaps TRBD2 as D (5 bases). Sequenced material: CD4+ T cells sorted from blood, taken between weeks 49 and 50, from a patient treated with tofacitinib. The sequence was collected from a human donor with alopecia areata. The DNA of the CDR3 is TGTGCCAGCAGCTTGGCCCCAGGAAGGGAGAAGTTCTTC. It encodes CASSLAPGREKFF.